In its sample, the clone carrying this T cell receptor (beta chain) was seen a few times. Antigen specificity is unknown. This sample is part of a study of cytomegalovirus exposure and HLA in healthy donors. At the level of the study: The Caucasian-associated ancestry cluster held over 80% of around 380 genotyped donors. Study findings and constraints: The investigators catalogued about 170 TCR beta chains as cytomegalovirus-associated. In vitro assays verified that three CMV-associated chains recognized CMV antigens specifically.

Donors were nominally healthy when sampled, though unrecorded immune exposures were likely. PCR amplification relied on 60 Vbeta primers (plus 13 Jbeta primers). Sequenced by immunoSEQ multiplex PCR; TCRdb stores in-frame clones only, minus some. The sample yields 150,000 to 200,000 clones, approximately 70% seen once. The source is a young man in good health and CMV-seropositive. Sequencing was performed on PBMCs.

Written as DNA, the CDR3 is TGTGCCAGTAGTATTCGTTCGGGAGGGAATGGCTACACCTTC. It is translated as CASSIRSGGNGYTF. The chain recombines TRBV19 with TRBJ1-2; D unresolved. V was trimmed by 3 bases and J by 6 bases, leaving 14 bases between them. Germline assignment: CDR1 LNHDA and CDR2 SQIVND (reference sequence). This CDR3 is built from 14 residues.